This T cell receptor (beta chain) was sequenced during a study of cytomegalovirus exposure and HLA in healthy donors. Turning to this clone: Its antigen is currently unknown.

V lost 1 base to trimming and J lost 7 bases; unmatched junction nucleotides: 6. Germline lookup yields CDR1 SGHRS and CDR2 YFSETQ. The CDR3 covers 15 residues. General observations from the study: Reports described diagnosis of cytomegalovirus status by the classifier as highly specific and sensitive. Reports state that TCR beta sequences accurately predicted most subjects' HLA-A and HLA-B alleles.

PCR was performed using 60 Vbeta and 13 Jbeta primers. The repertoire was sequenced with immunoSEQ multiplex PCR; TCRdb's copy has only in-frame clones and lacks some. The sample has just under 250,000 clones, around 76% seen once. The sequence was collected from a woman between 40 and 50 years old in good health and CMV-seropositive. The V gene is TRBV5-1, the J gene TRBJ2-7; 12 bases line up with TRBD1. The sample comprised PBMCs. The CDR3 here is CASSLQGQGAREQYF. CDR3 sequence (DNA): TGCGCCAGCAGCTTGCAGGGACAGGGGGCAAGGGAGCAGTACTTC.